A single T cell receptor beta chain is shown here with its context. One end of the junction varies from germline; a read error may be responsible. Original analysis: Reference gene primer amplification yielded estimated nucleated cell counts. Repertoires were generated with immunoSEQ multiplex PCR, while TCRdb's copy carries only in-frame clones and drops some. V, J and clone size were drawn from that table, and D and trimming were deduced from the DNA. The sample carries about 100,000 clones, approximately 81% recorded once. This specimen belongs to a study of blood T cell repertoires in COVID-19. Study overall: COVID-19 samples, acute and convalescent, were from the United States, Italy and Spain. Sample material is recorded as cDNA or gDNA derived from T cells, B-cell-depleted T cells, or PBMCs.

The CDR3 is made up of 14 amino acids. CDR1 is SGHTA and CDR2 is FQGNSA in the germline V gene. Material: peripheral blood. V usage is TRBV7-2 and J usage is TRBJ1-1; D is perhaps TRBD1 (6 bases). The receptor was isolated from a human donor in a cohort sampled during active COVID-19. Here the CDR3 DNA reads TGTGCCAGCAGCCCACAGGGTTTCGGGGCTGAGGCTTTCTTT. Amino acids: CASSPQGFGAEAFF.